This T cell receptor beta chain is from a study of blood T cells in healthy people across ages (dated by TCRdb to the mid-2010s). At the level of the whole study: In model experiments, template switching captured roughly one uniquely barcoded TCR beta cDNA molecule for every two T cells. The study measured age-related changes in TCR beta repertoire diversity using deep sequencing normalized with unique cDNA molecular identifiers. The donors were divided into four age groups: young (average 16 years), middle-aged (roughly 42), aged (approximately 59) and long-lived (82). To avoid experimental bias, donors of different ages were spread randomly across the sequencing lanes. For two donors (one aged 18 to 30 and one aged 80 or older), the study analyzed two additional independent replicas of 1 million unique cDNA reads from the same blood draw.

Systemically healthy Caucasian individuals from Russia, about 38 in total and aged about 6 to 100 years, were included as donors. Around 9.9 milliliters of peripheral blood were collected from each donor into EDTA-treated Vacutainer tubes. Ficoll-Paque density-gradient centrifugation was used to isolate PBMCs, with at least 6.5 million per sample. Total RNA was extracted from PBMCs with Trizol reagent, with at least 6 micrograms obtained per sample. For every donor, flow cytometry on a PBMC aliquot measured the percentage of naive CD45RAhigh/CD27high T cells. Study-wide findings and limitations: The long-lived group showed more naive CD4+ T cells, fewer expanded clones and increased TCR diversity than the aged group, suggesting age selection. Donor CMV infection status was unknown, potentially confounding age-related changes in expanded clonotypes. Conclusive comparison of naive and antigen-experienced compartments was prevented by the profiling of bulk unsorted PBMCs. Observed TCR beta diversity per million T cells fell roughly linearly with age, and a significant reduction was already apparent by age around 40. Estimates of total diversity based on one million sequenced T cells were regarded as lower bounds and as underestimates. Observed TCR beta diversity correlated strongly with the percentage of naive T cells measured by flow cytometry.

Inclusive of the bounding cysteine and phenylalanine, the CDR3 is 13 residues long. Here the CDR3 DNA is all that survives: 39 bases in frame from base 1. Trimming removed 5 bases from V and 6 bases from J, leaving 14 bases between the germline ends. Taken from the germline V gene, the CDR1 and CDR2 loops are SGHTA and FQGNSA. This clonotype came up many times. Its antigen is not yet known. The input lacks base qualities; no much larger clone sits a single base away. The library relied on 5' RACE. The sequencing machine was an Illumina HiSeq 2500. A second PCR of roughly 6 to 11 cycles was performed with a sample-barcoded 5' primer and a J-beta primer mix. A unique molecular identifier was introduced onto each TCR beta cDNA molecule by a template-switch 5' adaptor carrying 12 random nucleotides. Each sample yielded at least 2.5 million CDR3-containing paired-end reads. The Mint cDNA synthesis kit, primed by a TRBC-specific oligonucleotide, was used to synthesize first-strand cDNA from all RNA. Following uracil-DNA glycosylase treatment, a first 18-cycle PCR with universal primers M1SS and BC2_uni_R was performed on all cDNA. Per the original workflow: Each sample was normalized by randomly selecting 1 million high-quality reads, each carrying a distinct molecular identifier. Reads sharing molecular identifiers were discarded rather than binned into consensus sequences. MiTCR, with a Q25 quality threshold and the strictest error-elimination algorithm, was used for CDR3 identification, clonotype clustering and error correction. Lower-bound total TCR beta diversity was estimated with a nonparametric unseen species model using Euler transformation. TCRdb itself trimmed the public reads at Q25 with fastp, ran MiXCR and retained productive beta chains. Every entry covers one CDR3 protein and lists the most common genes and DNA from its rows. V and J calls and clone size were set by TCRdb, not the authors. For this sample the table gives about 800,000 distinct CDR3 sequences, of which 58% were detected only once. Around 20% of the sample rests with the top ten.

The V and J genes are TRBV7-2 and TRBJ2-7; TRBD1 is a weak D gene call, 6 bases matching. This receptor was obtained from a man younger than 40 in good health. The sample taken for sequencing was blood. The CDR3 amino acid sequence is: CASSPQGLGEQYF. In nucleotide form, the sequence is TGTGCCAGCAGCCCACAGGGCTTGGGCGAGCAGTACTTC.